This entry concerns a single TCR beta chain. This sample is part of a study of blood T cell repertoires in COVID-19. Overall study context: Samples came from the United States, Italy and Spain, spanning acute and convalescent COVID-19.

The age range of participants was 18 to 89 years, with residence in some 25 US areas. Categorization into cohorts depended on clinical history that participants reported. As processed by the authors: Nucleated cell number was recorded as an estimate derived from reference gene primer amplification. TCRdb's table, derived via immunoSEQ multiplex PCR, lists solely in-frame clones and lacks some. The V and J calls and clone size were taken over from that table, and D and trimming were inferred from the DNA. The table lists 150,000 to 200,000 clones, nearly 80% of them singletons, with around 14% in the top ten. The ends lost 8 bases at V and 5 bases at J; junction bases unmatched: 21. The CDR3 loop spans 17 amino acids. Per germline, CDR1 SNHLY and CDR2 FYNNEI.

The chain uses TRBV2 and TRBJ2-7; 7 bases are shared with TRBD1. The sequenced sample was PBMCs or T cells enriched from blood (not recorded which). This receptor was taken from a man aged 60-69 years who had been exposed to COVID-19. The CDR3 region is CASLKSGTEVDVDEQYF. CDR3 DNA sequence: TGTGCCAGCCTCAAGAGTGGGACAGAGGTCGACGTCGACGAGCAGTACTTC.